The 10 T cell receptor beta chains reported below all come from one sample, sequenced in a study of vaccination effects on CD4 cells after COVID-19. It was after approximately 11 days of culture that CD4+ T cells were isolated. Confirmation by PCR established that the person had SARS-CoV-2 infection between March and December 2020. All study participants received two doses of BNT162b2 or mRNA-1273 vaccine. Their specific antigens are unknown. Libraries were prepared by immunoSEQ multiplex PCR; TCRdb keeps only in-frame clonotypes and omits some of them. The repertoire includes roughly 51,000 clones, around 70% of them detected once, and approximately 5.4% sits in the top ten. Here the sequenced sample was CD4+ T cells from PBMCs cultured without peptide, taken after COVID-19 vaccination. The receptors come from a human donor who had a prior SARS-CoV-2 infection.

The V call is TRBV7-2, the J call TRBJ2-1, with 11 bases lining up with TRBD2. Germline loops: CDR1 SGHTA, CDR2 FQGNSA. This CDR3 region has 16 residues. The ends lost 4 bases at V and 2 bases at J; junction bases unmatched: 4. CDR3 residues: CASSSGLAATYNEQFF. DNA of the CDR3: TGTGCCAGCAGCTCGGGACTAGCGGCGACCTACAATGAGCAGTTCTTC.

V and J are TRBV6-2 or TRBV6-3 and TRBJ2-7, with TRBD1 as a possible D gene (5 bases). The CDR3 length is 17 residues. V lost 0 bases and J lost 4, with 19 bases in between. Germline V gene lookup returns CDR1 MNHEY and CDR2 SVGEGT. CDR3: CASSYSGAARAVYEQYF. DNA for the CDR3: TGTGCCAGCAGTTACTCAGGGGCCGCCCGAGCCGTTTACGAGCAGTACTTC.

The V call is TRBV6-1, the J call TRBJ1-1; D call uncertain. V dropped 3 bases and J dropped 3 bases, with 14 bases sitting between them. This CDR3 comprises 15 residues. Germline-derived CDR1 and CDR2 are MNHNS and SASEGT. The CDR3 DNA follows: TGTGCCAGCAGTGACGTATCCGGAGGATACACTGAAGCTTTCTTT. Its translation is CASSDVSGGYTEAFF.

The rearrangement uses TRBV11-3 and TRBJ2-1, with unresolved D. The CDR3 is 11 residues long. V was clipped by 2 bases and J by 8 bases, with 4 bases between them. The germline V gene encodes CDR1 SGHNT and CDR2 YENEEA. The CDR3 region has the DNA TGTGCCAGCAGCTTAAGAGATGAGCAGTTCTTC. It encodes CASSLRDEQFF.

The chain employs TRBV7-9 and TRBJ1-1; D is unclear. The V gene lost 4 bases and the J gene lost 1 base, with 7 bases spanning the gap. This CDR3 spans 13 amino acids. Germline V gene lookup returns CDR1 SEHNR and CDR2 FQNEAQ (reference sequence). CDR3 sequence (DNA): TGTGCCAGCAGCTCCGTTTGGAACACTGAAGCTTTCTTT. This gives the protein CASSSVWNTEAFF.

This sequence joins TRBV7-9 and TRBJ2-2; 8 nucleotides match TRBD1. The CDR3 spans 15 residues. After removal of 4 bases from V and 4 bases from J, the junction contained 5 bases not matched to a gene. Germline CDR1 SEHNR, CDR2 FQNEAQ (reference sequence). The CDR3 region is CASSSTGAGTGELFF. The CDR3 DNA reads TGTGCCAGCAGCTCGACAGGGGCGGGCACCGGGGAGCTGTTTTTT.

This clone was seen a handful of times. CDR3 sequence (DNA): TGTGCCAGCAGCTTGGGTCTGGGGACGCGGTGGGCTTTCTTT. It yields the protein CASSLGLGTRWAFF. The J gene is TRBJ1-1, the V gene TRBV5-6, with TRBD1 as a possible D gene (5 bases). There are 14 residues in the CDR3. V lost 0 bases and J 11 bases, leaving 17 bases between the germline ends. Looked up from germline, CDR1 is SGHDT and CDR2 is YYEEEE.

The V and J genes are TRBV25-1 and TRBJ2-2; tentative D call: TRBD1 (6 bases). This CDR3 spans 14 amino acids. Trimming stripped 4 bases from V and 2 bases from J, with 8 bases between. Germline V CDR1 and CDR2: MGHDK, SYGVNS. CDR3 protein: CASSVGTNTGELFF. The CDR3 DNA follows: TGTGCCAGCAGTGTCGGGACAAACACCGGGGAGCTGTTTTTT.

This clone has a single count. The chain combines TRBV6-5 with TRBJ2-3; D not resolved. Trimming removed 3 bases at V and 1 base at J, with 8 bases between. The CDR3 is 14 residues long. The germline CDR1 and CDR2 sequences are MNHEY and SVGAGI. The CDR3 loop is CASSYVVGTDTQYF. CDR3 coding DNA: TGTGCCAGCAGTTATGTCGTGGGCACAGATACGCAGTATTTT.

The gene calls are TRBV6-2 or TRBV6-3 and TRBJ2-5, with 13 bases aligning to TRBD2. This CDR3 contains 17 residues. Trimming removed 4 bases from V and 1 base from J; junction bases left unmatched: 6. Germline CDR1 reads MNHEY; CDR2 reads SVGEGT. The CDR3 nucleotides are TGTGCCAGCAGTTCTCCGGGACTAGCGGGATTCCAAGAGACCCAGTACTTC. Its protein is CASSSPGLAGFQETQYF.